This T cell receptor (beta chain) was captured by sequencing in a study of regulatory T cells in long-lasting Graves disease. The CDR3 runs to 15 residues. The J segment lost 0 bases and the V segment lost 5 bases, leaving 6 bases of the junction unmatched. Germline loops: CDR1 SGHDN, CDR2 FVKESK. Noted time point: newly diagnosed GD, antithyroid drugs for less than 3 months. The TCR library was prepared using RNA isolated from PBMCs. This clonotype occurred a few times. Construction of the TCR beta libraries employed iRepertoire HTBI primers in conjunction with Arm-PCR of CDR3 regions. A single record per CDR3 protein comes from TCRdb applying MiXCR to the multiplex PCR reads. The sample has 450,000 to 500,000 distinct CDR3 sequences; around 16% are singletons. The same sample was also studied in work on T cells in Graves' hyperthyroidism and ophthalmopathy.

This chain connects TRBV14 to TRBJ2-7; 8 bases match TRBD1. Specimen: peripheral blood mononuclear cells (PBMCs), collected at new diagnosis, from a patient treated with antithyroid drugs. The receptor comes from a man in his forties or fifties with Graves disease. The CDR3 is CASSMRQGRSYEQYF. CDR3 DNA: TGTGCCAGCAGCATGAGACAGGGGCGCTCCTACGAGCAGTACTTC.